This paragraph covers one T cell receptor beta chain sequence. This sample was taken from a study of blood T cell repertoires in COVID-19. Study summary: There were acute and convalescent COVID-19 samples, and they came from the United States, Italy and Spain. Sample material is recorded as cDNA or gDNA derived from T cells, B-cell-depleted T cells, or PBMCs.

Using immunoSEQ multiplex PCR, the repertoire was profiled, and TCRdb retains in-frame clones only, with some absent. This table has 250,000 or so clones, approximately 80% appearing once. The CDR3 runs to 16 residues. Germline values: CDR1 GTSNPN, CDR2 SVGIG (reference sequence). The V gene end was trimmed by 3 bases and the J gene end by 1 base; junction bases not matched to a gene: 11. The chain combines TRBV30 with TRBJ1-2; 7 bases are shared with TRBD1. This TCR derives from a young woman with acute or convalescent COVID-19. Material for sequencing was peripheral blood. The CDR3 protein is CAWRGFWTGVNYGYTF. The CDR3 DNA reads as TGTGCCTGGAGAGGCTTTTGGACAGGCGTTAACTATGGCTACACCTTC.